The entry that follows covers one T cell receptor beta chain sequence. Its cognate antigen has yet to be identified. No clone much larger than this one lies a single base away; base qualities are absent. The source of the sample is a study of cytomegalovirus exposure and HLA in healthy donors (dated by TCRdb to about 2017). Study-wide context: According to a later analysis, one platform produced both the roughly 120 validation repertoires and the 670 or so repertoires of the first cohort. High-throughput TCR immunosequencing, statistical association of individual TCRs with disease status, and machine learning were combined to predict cytomegalovirus infection status. The study aimed to test whether cataloging public T cell receptors could reveal signatures of past pathogen exposure. A separate validation cohort of 100 to 150 different subjects was used in addition to the approximately 700-subject first cohort. What the authors observed across the whole study: According to the authors, the approach could potentially be generalized to other disease states and immunological phenotypes. Subsequent analysis determined that TCRs grouped into clusters in the first cohort also showed a tendency toward co-occurrence across the 120 validation repertoires, and approximately 93% of cluster scores exceeded 0. In both the original and validation cohorts, the classifier was reported to diagnose cytomegalovirus status with high specificity and sensitivity. A total of roughly 160 TCR beta chains were listed by the study as associated with cytomegalovirus. A later analysis lacked HLA typing for the validation cohort, so it scored co-occurrence in that cohort across all 120 repertoires. In vitro tests confirmed that three of the cytomegalovirus-associated TCR beta chains recognize cytomegalovirus antigens. While some public TCRs were present in many individuals, most TCR sequences turned up only very rarely across donors.

The library was generated by the immunoSEQ multiplex PCR assay. The authors' analysis ran thus. A statistical classification framework was built to diagnose cytomegalovirus status from the catalog of TCR beta chain sequences. Imported from immuneACCESS, the table was reduced by TCRdb to in-frame sequences with V and J called. These copies leave out some clones; in studies compared against another copy, an unresolved V gene accounts for under half, and the cause of the remainder is not known. The DNA gave D and trimming, while V, J and clone size come from that table. Across this sample there are 80,000 to 100,000 clones, with around 90% seen only once. 3.9% of the sample rests with the top ten. The donors belonged to the validation cohort of around 130 subjects, which was separate from the approximately 610-subject first cohort. From the cysteine through the phenylalanine, the CDR3 covers 15 amino acids. CDR3 DNA is the only sequence kept; it has 45 bases, read in frame from the first base. Looking up the germline V gene yields CDR1 MNHEY and CDR2 SVGAGI. Trimming takes 7 bases off V and 2 bases off J; junction bases not matched to a gene: 9.

The chain uses TRBV6-5 and TRBJ2-3; TRBD2 aligns with 7 central bases. Sequencing was performed on PBMCs. The TCR comes from a woman in her 30s in good health and CMV-seronegative. The CDR3 reads CASNEAGDHTDTQYF. The bases are TGTGCCAGCAACGAGGCGGGGGACCACACAGATACGCAGTATTTT.